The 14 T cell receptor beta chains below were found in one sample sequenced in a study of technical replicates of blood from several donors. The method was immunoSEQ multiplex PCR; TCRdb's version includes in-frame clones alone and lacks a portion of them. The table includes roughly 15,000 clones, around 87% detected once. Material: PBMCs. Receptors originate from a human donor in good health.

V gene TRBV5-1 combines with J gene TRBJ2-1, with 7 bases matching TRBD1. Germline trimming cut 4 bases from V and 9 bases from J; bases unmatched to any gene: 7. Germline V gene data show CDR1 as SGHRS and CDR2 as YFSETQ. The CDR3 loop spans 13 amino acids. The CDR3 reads CASSEGQLGEQFF. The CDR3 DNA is TGCGCCAGCAGCGAGGGACAGTTGGGTGAGCAGTTCTTC.

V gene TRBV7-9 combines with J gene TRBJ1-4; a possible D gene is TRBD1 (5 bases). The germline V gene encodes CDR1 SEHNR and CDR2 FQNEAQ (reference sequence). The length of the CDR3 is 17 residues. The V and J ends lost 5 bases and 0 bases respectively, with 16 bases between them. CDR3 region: CASSQKGRGATNEKLFF. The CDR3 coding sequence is TGTGCCAGCAGCCAAAAAGGGCGGGGGGCAACTAATGAAAAACTGTTTTTT.

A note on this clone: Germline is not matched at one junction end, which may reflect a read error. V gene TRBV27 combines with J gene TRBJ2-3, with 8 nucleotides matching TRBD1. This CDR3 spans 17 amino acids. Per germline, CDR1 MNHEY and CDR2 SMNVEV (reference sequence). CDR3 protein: CASSLRAGGAGTDTRYF. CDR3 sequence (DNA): TGTGCCAGCAGTTTAAGGGCAGGGGGCGCGGGCACAGATACGCGGTATTTT.

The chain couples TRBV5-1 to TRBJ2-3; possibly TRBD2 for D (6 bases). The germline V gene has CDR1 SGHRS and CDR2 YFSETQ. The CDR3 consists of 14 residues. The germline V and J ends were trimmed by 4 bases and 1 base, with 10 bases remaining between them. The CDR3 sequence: CASSPGEGTDTQYF. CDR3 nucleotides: TGCGCCAGCAGCCCGGGAGAAGGCACAGATACGCAGTATTTT.

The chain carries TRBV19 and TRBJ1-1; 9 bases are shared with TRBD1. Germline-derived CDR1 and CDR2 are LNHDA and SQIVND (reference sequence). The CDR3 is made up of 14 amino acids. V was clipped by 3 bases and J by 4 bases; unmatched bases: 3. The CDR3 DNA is TGTGCCAGTAGTATCGGGGACAGGGTCACTGAAGCTTTCTTT. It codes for CASSIGDRVTEAFF. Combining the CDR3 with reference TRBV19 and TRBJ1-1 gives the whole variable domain DGGITQSPKYLFRKEGQNVTLSCEQNLNHDAMYWYRQDPGQGLRLIYYSQIVNDFQKGDIAEGYSVSREKKESFPLTVTSAQKNPTAFYLCASSIGDRVTEAFFGQGTRLTVV.

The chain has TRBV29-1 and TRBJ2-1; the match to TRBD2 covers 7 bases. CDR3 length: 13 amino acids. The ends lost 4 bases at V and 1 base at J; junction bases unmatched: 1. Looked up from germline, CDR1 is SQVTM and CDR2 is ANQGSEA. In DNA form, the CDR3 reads TGCAGCGTTGCTAGCGGTTCCTACAATGAGCAGTTCTTC. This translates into CSVASGSYNEQFF.

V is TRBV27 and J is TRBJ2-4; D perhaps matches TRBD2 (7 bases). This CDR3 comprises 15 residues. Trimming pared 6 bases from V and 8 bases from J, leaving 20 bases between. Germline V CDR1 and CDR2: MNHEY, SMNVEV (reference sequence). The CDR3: CASSNHWGGDYIQYF. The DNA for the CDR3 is TGTGCCAGCAGCAACCATTGGGGGGGCGATTACATTCAGTACTTC.

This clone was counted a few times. The CDR3 protein is CASSIRTANTEAFF. DNA for the CDR3: TGCGCCAGCAGCATAAGAACAGCGAACACTGAAGCTTTCTTT. The V and J genes are TRBV5-1 and TRBJ1-1, with D uncertain. Germline CDR1 and CDR2: SGHRS and YFSETQ. The germline V and J ends were trimmed by 4 bases and 1 base, with 11 bases remaining between them. This CDR3 region has 14 residues.

In DNA, the CDR3 is TGTGCCAGCAGCGTAGGAAGAGAAGAAGCTTTCTTT. The encoded protein is CASSVGREEAFF. This chain links TRBV9 with TRBJ1-1; D remains ambiguous. The CDR3 spans 12 residues. The germline V gene has CDR1 SGDLS and CDR2 YYNGEE. Deletions cut 0 bases from V and 8 bases from J, with 8 bases between.

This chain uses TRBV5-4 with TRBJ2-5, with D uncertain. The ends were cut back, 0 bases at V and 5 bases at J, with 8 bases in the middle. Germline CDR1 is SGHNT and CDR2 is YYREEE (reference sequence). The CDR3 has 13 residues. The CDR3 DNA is TGTGCCAGCAGCTTGGCCGGGTCGGAGACCCAGTACTTC. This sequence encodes CASSLAGSETQYF.

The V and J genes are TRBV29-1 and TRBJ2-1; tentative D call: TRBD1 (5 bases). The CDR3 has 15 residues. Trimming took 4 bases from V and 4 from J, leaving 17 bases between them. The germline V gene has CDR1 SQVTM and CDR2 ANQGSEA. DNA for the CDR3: TGCAGCGTTGCTACAGGCCCTATTCTATACAATGAGCAGTTCTTC. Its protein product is CSVATGPILYNEQFF.

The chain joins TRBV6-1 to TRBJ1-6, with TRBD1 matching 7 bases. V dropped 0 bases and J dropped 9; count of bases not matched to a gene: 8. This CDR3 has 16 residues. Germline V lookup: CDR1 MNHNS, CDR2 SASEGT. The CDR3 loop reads CASSEAEGAGGSPLHF. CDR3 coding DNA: TGTGCCAGCAGTGAAGCGGAGGGGGCTGGTGGTTCACCCCTCCACTTT.

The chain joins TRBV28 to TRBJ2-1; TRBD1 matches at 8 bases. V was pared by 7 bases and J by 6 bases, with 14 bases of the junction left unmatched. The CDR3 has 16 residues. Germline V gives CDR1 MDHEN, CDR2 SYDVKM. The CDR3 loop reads CASIQWGTGLPNEQFF. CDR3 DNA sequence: TGTGCCAGCATTCAATGGGGGACAGGCCTCCCCAATGAGCAGTTCTTC.

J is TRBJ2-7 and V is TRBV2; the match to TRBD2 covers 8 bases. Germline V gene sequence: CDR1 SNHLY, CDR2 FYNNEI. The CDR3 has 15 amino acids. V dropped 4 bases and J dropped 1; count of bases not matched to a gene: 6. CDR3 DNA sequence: TGTGCCAGCAGTGGCGGGAGGTCTCTATCCTACGAGCAGTACTTC. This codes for CASSGGRSLSYEQYF.